This T cell receptor beta chain was found in a study of cytomegalovirus exposure and HLA in healthy donors. About the research overall: Later analysis reported that the approximately 120 validation repertoires shared the platform of the approximately 670 first-cohort repertoires.

Note on this clone: What it recognizes is unknown.

General study points: TCR beta chains numbering roughly 150 were designated cytomegalovirus-associated. Later, an analysis found that TCR clusters from the first cohort tended to co-occur in the 130 or so validation repertoires.

Trimming took off 2 bases at V and 8 bases at J, with 12 bases between the two ends. The CDR3 extends over 14 amino acids. Germline CDR1 and CDR2: SNHLY and FYNNEI. Data came from immunoSEQ multiplex PCR; TCRdb stores just in-frame clones and leaves some out. Here the sample spans around 240,000 clones, 85% to 90% being singletons. Donors came from a validation cohort of over a hundred subjects, distinct from the first 666-subject cohort. The sequence was collected from a woman between 18 and 29 years old in good health and CMV-seronegative. The sequencing sample was made of PBMCs. This chain joins TRBV2 and TRBJ1-4, with D perhaps TRBD1 (5 bases). The CDR3 nucleotides read TGTGCCAGCAGTGAAACACAGGCACACGAAAAACTGTTTTTT. This encodes CASSETQAHEKLFF.